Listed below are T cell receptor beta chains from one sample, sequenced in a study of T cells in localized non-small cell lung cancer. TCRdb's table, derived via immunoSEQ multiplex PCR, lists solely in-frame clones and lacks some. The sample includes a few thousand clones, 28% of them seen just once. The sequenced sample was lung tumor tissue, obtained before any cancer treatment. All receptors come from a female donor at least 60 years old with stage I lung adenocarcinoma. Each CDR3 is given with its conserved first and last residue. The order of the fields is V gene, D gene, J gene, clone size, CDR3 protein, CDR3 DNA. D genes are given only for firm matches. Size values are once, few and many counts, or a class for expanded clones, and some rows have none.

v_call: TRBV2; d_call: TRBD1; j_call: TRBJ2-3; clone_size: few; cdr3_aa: CASSTGGDTQYF; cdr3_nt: TGTGCCAGCAGCACAGGGGGAGATACGCAGTATTTT
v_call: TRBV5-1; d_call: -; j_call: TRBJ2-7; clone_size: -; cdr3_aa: CASSSLTQTDEQYF; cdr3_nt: TGCGCCAGCAGCTCCCTGACCCAGACGGACGAGCAGTACTTC
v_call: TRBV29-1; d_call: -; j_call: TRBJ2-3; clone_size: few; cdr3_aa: CSARPQVDTQYF; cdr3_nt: TGCAGCGCTAGACCCCAGGTGGATACGCAGTATTTT
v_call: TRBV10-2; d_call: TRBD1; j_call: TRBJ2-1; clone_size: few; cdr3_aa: CASSEPRTGGGYEQFF; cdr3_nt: TGCGCCAGCAGTGAGCCTCGGACAGGGGGCGGATATGAGCAGTTCTTC
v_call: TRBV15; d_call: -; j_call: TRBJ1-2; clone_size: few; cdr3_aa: CATSSSDIFYGYTF; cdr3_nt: TGTGCCACCAGCAGTTCTGACATTTTCTATGGCTACACCTTC
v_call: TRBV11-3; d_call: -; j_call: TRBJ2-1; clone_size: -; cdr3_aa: CASSLGKASHEQFF; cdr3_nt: TGTGCCAGCAGCTTAGGGAAAGCATCTCATGAGCAGTTCTTC
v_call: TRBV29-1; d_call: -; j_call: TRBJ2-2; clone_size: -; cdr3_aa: CSVMTGNTGELFF; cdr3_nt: TGCAGCGTTATGACAGGGAACACCGGGGAGCTGTTTTTT
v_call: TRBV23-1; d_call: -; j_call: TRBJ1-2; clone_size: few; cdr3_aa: CASSQSGGYGYTF; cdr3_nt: TGCGCCAGCAGCCAGTCGGGCGGCTATGGCTACACCTTC
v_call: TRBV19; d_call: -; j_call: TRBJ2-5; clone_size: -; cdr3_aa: CASSMGRQETQYF; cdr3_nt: TGTGCCAGTAGTATGGGCAGGCAAGAGACCCAGTACTTC
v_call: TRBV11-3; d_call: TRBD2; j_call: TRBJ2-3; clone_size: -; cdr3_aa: CASSGLLAGTDTQYF; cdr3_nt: TGTGCCAGCAGCGGCTTACTAGCGGGCACAGATACGCAGTATTTT
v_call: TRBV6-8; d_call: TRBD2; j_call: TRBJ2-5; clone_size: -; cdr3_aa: CASSMGPGRETQYF; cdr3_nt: TGTGCCAGCAGTATGGGACCCGGGAGGGAGACCCAGTACTTC
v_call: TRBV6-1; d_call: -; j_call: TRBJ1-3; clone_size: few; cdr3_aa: CASSEYRGNTIYF; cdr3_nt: TGTGCCAGCAGTGAATACAGGGGAAACACCATATATTTT
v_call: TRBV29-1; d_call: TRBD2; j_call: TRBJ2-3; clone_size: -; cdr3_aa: CSVGLAGSTDTQYF; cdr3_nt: TGCAGCGTTGGGCTAGCGGGATCCACAGATACGCAGTATTTT
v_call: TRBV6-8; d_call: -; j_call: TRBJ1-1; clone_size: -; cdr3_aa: CASRNQQNTEAFF; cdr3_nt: TGTGCCAGCAGAAATCAGCAGAACACTGAAGCTTTCTTT
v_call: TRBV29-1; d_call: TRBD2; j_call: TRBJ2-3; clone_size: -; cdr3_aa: CSVEDGLVADTQYF; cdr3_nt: TGCAGCGTTGAAGATGGACTAGTGGCAGATACGCAGTATTTT
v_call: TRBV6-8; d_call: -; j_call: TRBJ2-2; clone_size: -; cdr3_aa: CASSYSGGVNTGELFF; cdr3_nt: TGTGCCAGCAGTTACTCTGGGGGAGTCAATACCGGGGAGCTGTTTTTT
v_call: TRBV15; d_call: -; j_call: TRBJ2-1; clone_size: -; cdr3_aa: CATSRDAGAGRSYNEQFF; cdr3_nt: TGTGCCACCAGCAGAGATGCCGGGGCAGGGCGATCCTACAATGAGCAGTTCTTC
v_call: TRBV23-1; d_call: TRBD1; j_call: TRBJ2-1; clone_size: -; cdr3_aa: CASSQYGQGGYNEQFF; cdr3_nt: TGCGCCAGCAGTCAATACGGACAGGGCGGCTACAATGAGCAGTTCTTC
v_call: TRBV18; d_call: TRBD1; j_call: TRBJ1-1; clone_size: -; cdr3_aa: CASSPVKSRGHSEAFF; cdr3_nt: TGTGCCAGCTCACCAGTAAAAAGCAGGGGGCATTCGGAAGCTTTCTTT
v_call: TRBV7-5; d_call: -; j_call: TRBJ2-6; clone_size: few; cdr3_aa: CASSPRTPRGSGANVLTF; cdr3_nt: TGTGCCAGCAGCCCGCGGACCCCGAGGGGCTCTGGGGCCAACGTCCTGACTTTC
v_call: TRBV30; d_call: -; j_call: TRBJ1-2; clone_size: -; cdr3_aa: CAWSKQPIYGYTF; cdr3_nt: TGTGCCTGGAGTAAACAGCCAATCTATGGCTACACCTTC
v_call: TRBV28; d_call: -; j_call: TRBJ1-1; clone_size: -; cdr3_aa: CASSLSPVEGEYTEAFF; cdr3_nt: TGTGCCAGCAGTTTATCCCCCGTGGAGGGTGAGTACACTGAAGCTTTCTTT
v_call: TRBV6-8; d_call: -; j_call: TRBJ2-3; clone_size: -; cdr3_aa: CASSVGGERGDTQYF; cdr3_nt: TGTGCCAGCAGTGTCGGGGGTGAACGGGGAGATACGCAGTATTTT